Sequencing of this T cell receptor (beta chain) was carried out in a study of blood T cell repertoires in COVID-19. Study overall: Acute and convalescent COVID-19 specimens originated in the United States, Italy and Spain. Nucleic acid was either cDNA or gDNA, and it came from T cells, B-cell-depleted T cells, or PBMCs.

Looked up from germline, CDR1 is LNHNV and CDR2 is YYDKDF (reference sequence). Trimming removed 3 bases at V and 5 bases at J, with 13 bases between. This CDR3 contains 14 residues. This clone was seen once. In the original processing: Estimation of nucleated cell counts relied on the amplification of reference gene primers. Using immunoSEQ multiplex PCR, the repertoire was profiled, and TCRdb retains in-frame clones only, with some absent. D and trimming were read from the DNA, whereas the V and J calls and clone size are those reported in that table. Of approximately 290,000 clones listed, about 85% are singletons.

The sequence derives from a human donor with COVID-19, enrolled during active disease. The donor label of this sample is uncertain. Sample: peripheral blood. The V call is TRBV15, the J call TRBJ2-5; D unresolved. The CDR3 DNA follows: TGTGCCACCAGCAGGGATGGGCGTAAGGAGACCCAGTACTTC. It encodes CATSRDGRKETQYF.